This T cell receptor beta chain was captured by sequencing in a study of blood T cell repertoires in COVID-19. Across the study: Sites across the United States, Italy and Spain contributed samples from acute and convalescent COVID-19. The analysed material was cDNA or gDNA that came from T cells, B-cell-depleted T cells, or PBMCs.

One Seattle source followed patients from active infection through their disease course. Original processing methods: Researchers report that nucleated cell counts were estimated from reference gene primer amplification. The data were produced by immunoSEQ multiplex PCR, yet TCRdb's version contains in-frame clones alone and is incomplete. That table is the source of V, J and clone size, and D and trimming were worked out from the DNA. The sample consists of 56,000 or so clones, nearly 90% of them appearing once. This clone was observed a handful of times. Sequencing used peripheral blood. The sequence was collected from a woman aged 55-69 years with COVID-19, enrolled during active disease.

CDR3 region: CASLGHPDEQYF. Here the CDR3 DNA reads TGTGCTAGTCTGGGCCATCCAGACGAGCAGTACTTC. This chain uses TRBV12-5 with TRBJ2-7; D not resolved. The V end was cut by 8 bases, the J end by 5 bases, with 13 bases between. The germline CDR1 and CDR2 sequences are LGHNT and FRNRAP. The CDR3 consists of 12 residues.